These 28 T cell receptor beta chains were all obtained from the same sample, sequenced in a study of T cell repertoires in cytomegalovirus infection. One entry per CDR3 protein results from TCRdb running MiXCR on the reads. The table lists over 200,000 distinct CDR3 sequences, roughly an eighth of them singletons. Sample: PBMCs. The origin of the receptors is a human donor in good health (CMV status not recorded). Some clones in this sample may be carry-over from other donors' samples.

This clonotype was counted many times. The V and J genes are TRBV7-9 and TRBJ2-1; tentatively, D is TRBD1 or TRBD2 (5 bases each). The CDR3 is 16 residues long. CDR1 is SEHNR and CDR2 is FQNEAQ in the germline V gene (reference sequence). V lost 1 base and J 4 bases, leaving 14 bases between the germline ends. In DNA, the CDR3 is TGTGCCAGCAGCTTAGTGCCAGGGAGAATTTACAATGAGCAGTTCTTC. The encoded protein is CASSLVPGRIYNEQFF.

This clonotype was observed at least ten times. The rearrangement joins TRBV7-8 to TRBJ1-2; a weak D match, TRBD1 (5 bases). V shed 0 bases and J shed 8 bases, with 13 bases lying between them. Germline CDR1 is SGHVS and CDR2 is FQNEAQ. CDR3 length: 14 residues. Here the CDR3 DNA reads TGTGCCAGCAGCTTAGCCCAGGGTACCTTCGGCTACACCTTC. It specifies CASSLAQGTFGYTF.

A note on this clonotype: Possible read error: a much larger clone is one base away. The chain carries TRBV4-2 and TRBJ2-2, with D hard to call. V lost 4 bases to trimming and J lost 8 bases, with 11 bases between them. CDR1 and CDR2 (germline): LGHNA, YNFKEQ. The CDR3 loop spans 13 amino acids. The CDR3, as DNA: TGTGCCAGCAGCCCCATCAAGGGTGGGGAGCTGTTTTTT. This translates into CASSPIKGGELFF.

This chain links TRBV29-1 with TRBJ2-1, with D maybe TRBD2 (5 bases). Looked up from germline, CDR1 is SQVTM and CDR2 is ANQGSEA. The CDR3 has 13 amino acids. Trimming left V 2 bases short and J 3 bases short, with 8 bases between. As DNA, the CDR3 is TGCAGCGTTGAACCCGGGGACTACAATGAGCAGTTCTTC. This gives the protein CSVEPGDYNEQFF.

The CDR3 sequence: CASSQPGQGKADTQYF. DNA of the CDR3: TGCGCCAGCAGCCAGCCGGGACAGGGTAAGGCAGATACGCAGTATTTT. The chain links TRBV4-1 to TRBJ2-3, with TRBD1 identical over 9 bases. The CDR3 runs 16 residues. Losses at the gene ends were 3 bases for V and 4 bases for J; bases not matched to a gene: 8. In germline, CDR1 is MGHRA, CDR2 YSYEKL.

The V gene is TRBV25-1, the J gene TRBJ2-3, with unresolved D. V was clipped by 3 bases and J by 6 bases, with 10 bases between them. The CDR3 totals 13 residues. Germline assignment: CDR1 MGHDK and CDR2 SYGVNS. CDR3 sequence: CASSENIGDTQYF. In DNA, the CDR3 is TGTGCCAGCAGTGAGAACATTGGGGATACGCAGTATTTT.

The chain carries TRBV5-1 and TRBJ1-2; 8 nucleotides match TRBD1. Germline lookup yields CDR1 SGHRS and CDR2 YFSETQ. V lost 4 bases to trimming and J lost 8 bases; unmatched junction nucleotides: 7. The CDR3 runs 13 residues. Here the CDR3 reads CASSQTGDEGYTF. DNA of the CDR3: TGCGCCAGCAGCCAGACAGGGGACGAGGGCTACACCTTC.

This clonotype came up many times. This chain connects TRBV7-2 to TRBJ2-7, with D maybe TRBD2 (6 bases). CDR1 is SGHTA, CDR2 FQGNSA, per germline. The CDR3 covers 14 residues. The V and J ends lost 0 bases and 3 bases respectively, with 9 bases between them. CDR3 nucleotides: TGTGCCAGCAGCTTAGCGGGACTTAGCTACGAGCAGTACTTC. As protein: CASSLAGLSYEQYF.

A few counts support this clonotype. The chain carries TRBV29-1 and TRBJ1-4, with D unclear. Germline CDR1 SQVTM, CDR2 ANQGSEA. Trimming cost V 7 bases and J 5 bases, with 5 bases left between them. The CDR3 is 10 amino acids. The CDR3 sequence: CSGGNEKLFF. The CDR3 nucleotides read TGCAGCGGGGGAAATGAAAAACTGTTTTTT.

The J gene is TRBJ2-6, the V gene TRBV6-6; D is ambiguous. Germline-derived CDR1 and CDR2 are MNHNY and SVGAGI (reference sequence). The length of the CDR3 is 14 residues. Trimming shortened V by 7 bases and J by 1 base, and 8 bases separated the two germline ends. The CDR3 loop is CASNSGSGANVLTF. In DNA form, the CDR3 reads TGTGCCAGCAATTCCGGGTCTGGGGCCAACGTCCTGACTTTC.

The chain recombines TRBV5-1 with TRBJ2-2; D might be TRBD2 (6 bases). Germline values: CDR1 SGHRS, CDR2 YFSETQ. V was trimmed by 4 bases and J by 5 bases, leaving 15 bases between them. The CDR3 covers 15 residues. CDR3: CASSRDPGGTGELFF. In nucleotides, the CDR3 is TGCGCCAGCAGCAGGGACCCTGGGGGGACCGGGGAGCTGTTTTTT.

This clonotype was seen at least ten times. CDR3 bases: TGTGCCAGCAGCCAAATGGCAGGGGATGAGCAGTTCTTC. Protein sequence: CASSQMAGDEQFF. The chain links TRBV7-2 to TRBJ2-1, with D possibly matching TRBD1 (6 bases). V was pared by 5 bases and J by 8 bases, with 13 bases between. The CDR3 contains 13 residues. Germline CDR1 reads SGHTA; CDR2 reads FQGNSA.

This clonotype was seen repeatedly, ten times or more. The chain couples TRBV25-1 to TRBJ1-2; no reliable D call. This CDR3 comprises 19 residues. Germline CDR1 reads MGHDK; CDR2 reads SYGVNS. V was shortened by 5 bases and J by 6 bases, with 31 bases between the two germline ends. CDR3 loop: CASSQLRREGTRLADGYTF. DNA of the CDR3: TGTGCCAGCAGTCAACTACGGCGAGAGGGTACTAGACTTGCGGATGGCTACACCTTC.

The chain has TRBV4-3 and TRBJ1-2, with TRBD1 matching 9 bases. Trimming took 4 bases from V and 4 from J; bases not matched to a gene: 7. This CDR3 spans 15 amino acids. Per germline, CDR1 LGHNA and CDR2 YSLEER. CDR3 coding DNA: TGCGCCAGCAGCCTCGGGACAGGGCCCATCTATGGCTACACCTTC. Translation gives CASSLGTGPIYGYTF.

This clonotype was seen a few times. The chain employs TRBV7-9 and TRBJ2-6; a weak D match, TRBD2 (5 bases). The V end lost 5 bases, the J end lost 3 bases, and 11 bases lay between the germline ends. This CDR3 has 15 residues. Per the germline V gene, CDR1 is SEHNR and CDR2 is FQNEAQ (reference sequence). CDR3 loop: CASSPRGGGANVLTF. In nucleotides, the CDR3 is TGTGCCAGCAGCCCCCGGGGTGGTGGGGCCAACGTCCTGACTTTC.

This clonotype was found many times. This chain links TRBV6-2 or TRBV6-3 with TRBJ2-2; 8 bases align to TRBD1. The CDR3 spans 15 residues. The germline CDR1 and CDR2 sequences are MNHEY and SVGEGT. After removal of 8 bases from V and 3 bases from J, the junction contained 8 bases not matched to a gene. This chain's CDR3 is CASRSTGADTGELFF. The CDR3, as DNA: TGTGCCAGCCGATCGACAGGGGCGGACACCGGGGAGCTGTTTTTT.

This clonotype was recorded a few times. The V call is TRBV6-1, the J call TRBJ1-5; D call uncertain. Germline values: CDR1 MNHNS, CDR2 SASEGT. Trimming removed 2 bases from V and 5 bases from J, with 13 bases in between. This CDR3 region has 15 residues. The CDR3 region is CASSESGDYDQPQHF. CDR3 nucleotides: TGTGCCAGCAGTGAATCTGGGGATTACGATCAGCCCCAGCATTTT.

The chain uses TRBV29-1 and TRBJ2-3; 10 bases are shared with TRBD2. Germline lookup yields CDR1 SQVTM and CDR2 ANQGSEA. There are 14 residues in the CDR3. Germline trimming cut 5 bases from V and 4 bases from J; bases unmatched to any gene: 6. The CDR3 spells CSVYGLAEADTQYF. CDR3 bases: TGCAGCGTTTACGGACTAGCGGAGGCAGATACGCAGTATTTT.

The genes are TRBV7-3 and TRBJ1-1; D not resolved. CDR3 length equals 13 residues. CDR1 is SGHTA and CDR2 is FQGTGA in the germline V gene. Trimming stripped 4 bases from V and 9 bases from J, with 15 bases between. Written as DNA, the CDR3 is TGTGCCAGCAGCTCCGGACGGAGAACGCAAGCTTTCTTT. Translated, it gives CASSSGRRTQAFF.

This clonotype has at least ten counts. The rearrangement links TRBV7-6 to TRBJ2-5; D is perhaps TRBD1 or TRBD2 (5 bases each). The V gene lost 8 bases and the J gene lost 4 bases, with 11 bases spanning the gap. Germline CDR1 is SGHVS and CDR2 is FNYEAQ. The CDR3 spans 12 residues. In DNA form, the CDR3 reads TGTGCCAGCGGGAAGAGGGGAGAGACCCAGTACTTC. Its translation: CASGKRGETQYF.

This clonotype has only a few counts. The J gene is TRBJ2-3, the V gene TRBV29-1, with no clear D. The CDR3 sequence is 14 residues long. V lost 4 bases to trimming and J lost 0 bases, with 11 bases between them. Germline-derived CDR1 and CDR2 are SQVTM and ANQGSEA. In nucleotides, the CDR3 is TGCAGCGTTGGGTATACCGGTAGCACAGATACGCAGTATTTT. It specifies CSVGYTGSTDTQYF.

The chain recombines TRBV2 with TRBJ2-3, with D possibly TRBD1 on 5 matching bases. Germline loops: CDR1 SNHLY, CDR2 FYNNEI. The CDR3 is 16 residues long. With 2 bases removed from V and 2 bases from J, the gap between germline ends came to 14 bases. The CDR3 DNA is TGTGCCAGCAGTGAATTTTTGACAGACCCCACAGATACGCAGTATTTT. Residues: CASSEFLTDPTDTQYF.

As regards this clonotype: The junction and the germline gene differ at one end; a read error may be behind it. The chain links TRBV6-4 to TRBJ2-3, with TRBD1 identical over 7 bases. The CDR3 covers 14 residues. CDR1 MRHNA and CDR2 SNTAGT come from the germline V gene. The CDR3 nucleotides read TGTGCCAGCAGTGATAAGGGGGCTAAAGATACCCAGTACTTT. As protein: CASSDKGAKDTQYF.

This clonotype has more than one count but fewer than ten. This chain joins TRBV18 and TRBJ2-7; TRBD1 agrees at 10 bases. The CDR3 sequence is 15 residues long. Trimming removed 0 bases from V and 5 bases from J; junction bases left unmatched: 4. The germline gives CDR1 KGHSH, CDR2 LQKENI. Here the CDR3 DNA reads TGTGCCAGCTCACCACCGGACAGGGGGTTGAACGAGCAGTACTTC. Its protein product is CASSPPDRGLNEQYF.

This clonotype was detected ten times or more. The gene calls are TRBV7-2 and TRBJ2-7; 7 bases agree with TRBD1. CDR1 is SGHTA, CDR2 FQGNSA, per germline. The V segment lost 4 bases and the J segment 6 bases; nucleotides outside the gene matches: 6. This CDR3 region has 13 residues. This CDR3 reads CASSSQGTGEQYF. In DNA form, the CDR3 reads TGTGCCAGCAGCTCACAGGGGACCGGCGAGCAGTACTTC.

This clonotype was picked up many times. The V call is TRBV7-2, the J call TRBJ2-7; 8 positions match TRBD1. The J segment lost 5 bases and the V segment lost 5 bases, leaving 8 bases of the junction unmatched. CDR1 SGHTA and CDR2 FQGNSA come from the germline V gene. This CDR3 spans 14 amino acids. The CDR3: CASSPDRVFNEQYF. For the CDR3, the DNA is TGTGCCAGCAGCCCGGACAGGGTGTTCAACGAGCAGTACTTC.

This clonotype was recorded a few times. The V gene is TRBV5-5, the J gene TRBJ2-5, with D perhaps being TRBD1 or TRBD2 (5 bases each). The CDR3 length is 13 residues. V shed 5 bases and J shed 4 bases, with 12 bases lying between them. Germline CDR1 SGHKS, CDR2 YYEKEE (reference sequence). CDR3 DNA sequence: TGTGCCAGCAGGATAGTTGGGGGAGAGACCCAGTACTTC. It translates to CASRIVGGETQYF.

This sequence joins TRBV20-1 and TRBJ2-3; 9 positions match TRBD1. The CDR3 loop spans 17 amino acids. Germline CDR1 is DFQATT and CDR2 is SNEGSKA (reference sequence). Trimming took 0 bases from V and 2 from J; bases not matched to a gene: 9. This chain's CDR3 is CSARDPGTGKNTDTQYF. CDR3 bases: TGCAGTGCTAGAGATCCCGGGACAGGGAAGAACACAGATACGCAGTATTTT.